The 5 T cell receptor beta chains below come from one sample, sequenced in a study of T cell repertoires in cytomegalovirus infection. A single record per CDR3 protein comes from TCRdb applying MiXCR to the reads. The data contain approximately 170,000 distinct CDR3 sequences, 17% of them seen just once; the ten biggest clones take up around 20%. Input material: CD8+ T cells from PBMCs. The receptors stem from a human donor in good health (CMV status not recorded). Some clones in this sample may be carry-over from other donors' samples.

The CDR3 region is CASSGAAGYEQYF. CDR3 coding DNA: TGTGCCAGCTCGGGTGCGGCAGGCTACGAGCAGTACTTC. The chain is built from TRBV7-8 and TRBJ2-7; D gene ambiguous. The CDR3 contains 13 residues. Trimming stripped 8 bases from V and 3 bases from J, with 14 bases between. Germline CDR1 is SGHVS and CDR2 is FQNEAQ.

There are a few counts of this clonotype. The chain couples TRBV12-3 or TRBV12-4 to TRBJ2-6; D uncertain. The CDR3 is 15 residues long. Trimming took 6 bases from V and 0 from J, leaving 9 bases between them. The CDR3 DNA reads TGTGCCAGCAGCCTGGCCCTCTCTGGGGCCAACGTCCTGACTTTC. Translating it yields CASSLALSGANVLTF.

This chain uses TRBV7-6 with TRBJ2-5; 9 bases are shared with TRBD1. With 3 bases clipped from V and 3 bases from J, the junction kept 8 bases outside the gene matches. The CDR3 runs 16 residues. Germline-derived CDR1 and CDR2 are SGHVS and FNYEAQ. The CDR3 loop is CASSFRTGEGEETQYF. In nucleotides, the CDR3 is TGTGCCAGCAGCTTCCGGACAGGGGAAGGGGAAGAGACCCAGTACTTC.

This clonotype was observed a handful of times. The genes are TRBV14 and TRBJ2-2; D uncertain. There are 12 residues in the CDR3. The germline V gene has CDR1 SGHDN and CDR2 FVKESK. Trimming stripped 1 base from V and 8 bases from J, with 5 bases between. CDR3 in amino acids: CASSQVRGELFF. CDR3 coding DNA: TGTGCCAGCAGCCAAGTACGGGGGGAGCTGTTTTTT.

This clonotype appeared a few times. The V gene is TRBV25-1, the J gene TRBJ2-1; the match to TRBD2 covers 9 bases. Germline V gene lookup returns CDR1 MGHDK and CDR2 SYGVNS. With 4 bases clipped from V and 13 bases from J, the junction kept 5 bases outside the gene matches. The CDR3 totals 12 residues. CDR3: CASSGSGGEQFF. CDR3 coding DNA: TGTGCCAGCAGTGGTAGCGGGGGCGAACAGTTCTTC.